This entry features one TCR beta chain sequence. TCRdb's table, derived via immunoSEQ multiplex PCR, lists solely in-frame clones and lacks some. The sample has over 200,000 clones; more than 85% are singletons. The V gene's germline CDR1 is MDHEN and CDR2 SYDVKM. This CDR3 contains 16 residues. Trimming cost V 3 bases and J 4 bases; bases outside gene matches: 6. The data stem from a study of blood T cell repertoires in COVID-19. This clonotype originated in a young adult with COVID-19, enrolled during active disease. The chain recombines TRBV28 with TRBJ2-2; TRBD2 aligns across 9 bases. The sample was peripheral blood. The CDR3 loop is CASSLLAGGSTGELFF. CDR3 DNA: TGTGCCAGCAGTTTGTTGGCGGGAGGGAGCACCGGGGAGCTGTTTTTT.